Shown below are 26 T cell receptor beta chains from a single sample sequenced in a study of blood T cell repertoires in COVID-19. TCRdb's table, derived via immunoSEQ multiplex PCR, lists solely in-frame clones and lacks some. The data show about 210,000 clones, more than 75% seen once. The sequenced sample was peripheral blood. These receptors were taken from a woman aged 40 to 55 with acute or convalescent COVID-19.

V usage is TRBV7-9 and J usage is TRBJ1-1; TRBD1 matches 8 bases. Germline V gene sequence: CDR1 SEHNR, CDR2 FQNEAQ (reference sequence). V lost 5 bases to trimming and J lost 6 bases; unmatched junction nucleotides: 8. This CDR3 has 14 amino acids. As DNA, the CDR3 is TGTGCCAGCAGCACCCGACAGGGGATGGCTGAAGCTTTCTTT. It translates to CASSTRQGMAEAFF.

The chain uses TRBV7-6 and TRBJ1-1; the match to TRBD1 covers 10 bases. Losses at the gene ends were 0 bases for V and 10 bases for J; bases not matched to a gene: 11. The CDR3 totals 16 residues. Germline lookup yields CDR1 SGHVS and CDR2 FNYEAQ. The chain's CDR3 is CASSLASTGTGAVAFF. Here the CDR3 DNA reads TGTGCCAGCAGCTTAGCGTCGACCGGGACAGGGGCGGTAGCTTTCTTT. Full variable domain (missing parts from reference TRBV7-6 and TRBJ1-1): GAGVSQSPRYKVTKRGQDVALRCDPISGHVSLYWYRQALGQGPEFLTYFNYEAQQDKSGLPNDRFSAERPEGSISTLTIQRTEQRDSAMYRCASSLASTGTGAVAFFGQGTRLTVV.

CDR3 residues: CAISEQVSYGYTF. The CDR3 DNA follows: TGTGCCATCAGTGAACAGGTATCCTATGGCTACACCTTC. The chain uses TRBV10-3 and TRBJ1-2, with a possible D match to TRBD1 (5 bases). The CDR3 covers 13 residues. The germline V gene has CDR1 ENHRY and CDR2 SYGVKD. Deletions cut 3 bases from V and 4 bases from J, with 9 bases between.

The chain carries TRBV6-2 or TRBV6-3 and TRBJ2-3; D remains unclear. Trimming stripped 0 bases from V and 5 bases from J, with 6 bases between. This CDR3 is built from 13 residues. Germline CDR1 is MNHEY and CDR2 is SVGEGT. CDR3 DNA sequence: TGTGCCAGCAGTTACTCCGGTGTAGATACGCAGTATTTT. Its protein is CASSYSGVDTQYF.

The chain links TRBV30 to TRBJ1-2; D remains unclear. The V end was cut by 2 bases, the J end by 2 bases, with 9 bases between. CDR1 is GTSNPN, CDR2 SVGIG, per germline (reference sequence). The CDR3 extends over 13 amino acids. In nucleotides, the CDR3 is TGTGCCTGGAGTCCCGGTTACAACTATGGCTACACCTTC. Encoded protein: CAWSPGYNYGYTF.

This clone occurred once. The rearrangement links TRBV6-4 to TRBJ2-1, with TRBD1 identical over 11 bases. Germline V gene sequence: CDR1 MRHNA, CDR2 SNTAGT. The CDR3 length is 15 residues. Germline trimming cut 6 bases from V and 10 bases from J; bases unmatched to any gene: 11. As DNA, the CDR3 is TGTGCCAGCAGCCGGGACAGGGGGTTGGTGACCGAGCAGTTCTTC. It translates to CASSRDRGLVTEQFF.

The genes are TRBV19 and TRBJ2-1, with 10 nucleotides matching TRBD1. V lost 5 bases, J lost 4 bases, and 8 bases stayed unmatched. Germline V gene data show CDR1 as LNHDA and CDR2 as SQIVND (reference sequence). The CDR3 has 16 amino acids. CDR3: CASSPQGQGIYNEQFF. The CDR3 DNA reads TGTGCCAGTAGTCCCCAGGGACAGGGGATTTACAATGAGCAGTTCTTC.

On this clone: The junction departs from the called germline gene at one end, perhaps through a read error. CDR3 region: CASSLQPGQGVSNF. The CDR3 DNA reads as TGCGCCAGCAGCCTACAACCGGGACAGGGGGTTAGTAACTTC. This rearrangement joins TRBV5-1 to TRBJ1-2; 11 nucleotides agree with TRBD1. Germline V gives CDR1 SGHRS, CDR2 YFSETQ. The CDR3 contains 14 residues.

This clone was observed once. V and J are TRBV6-4 and TRBJ1-6; unclear D gene. Trimming stripped 5 bases from V and 6 bases from J, with 8 bases between. Germline V gene data show CDR1 as MRHNA and CDR2 as SNTAGT. The CDR3 totals 13 residues. The CDR3 nucleotides are TGTGCCAGCAGTCCGGTCCTTAATTCACCCCTCCACTTT. Translation gives CASSPVLNSPLHF.

The genes are TRBV3-1 (or the pseudogene TRBV3-2) and TRBJ2-1; possibly TRBD1 for D (6 bases). Trimming shortened V by 3 bases and J by 2 bases, and 17 bases separated the two germline ends. Per the germline V gene, CDR1 is LGHDT and CDR2 is YNNKEL (reference sequence). The CDR3 sequence is 17 residues long. The CDR3 bases are TGTGCCAGCAGCCACCTTTCACAGGGCGAGGCCTACAATGAGCAGTTCTTC. The encoded protein is CASSHLSQGEAYNEQFF.

The J gene is TRBJ1-2, the V gene TRBV29-1, with D perhaps matching TRBD1 (5 bases). V lost 7 bases and J lost 2, with 14 bases in between. The CDR3 has 13 residues. Germline CDR1 is SQVTM and CDR2 is ANQGSEA. This chain's CDR3 is CSAPEGWNYGYTF. The DNA for the CDR3 is TGCAGCGCCCCGGAGGGGTGGAACTATGGCTACACCTTC.

The CDR3 DNA reads TGTGCCACCAGTGACCACGACCGGGACTCCGATGAGCAGTTCTTC. This encodes CATSDHDRDSDEQFF. This sequence joins TRBV24-1 and TRBJ2-1; possible D gene TRBD2, 6 bases. The CDR3 is 15 amino acids. Per germline, CDR1 KGHDR and CDR2 SFDVKD. V lost 4 bases and J lost 8, with 17 bases in between.

This chain links TRBV10-3 with TRBJ2-1; 12 bases agree with TRBD2. The germline V gene encodes CDR1 ENHRY and CDR2 SYGVKD. This CDR3 has 17 residues. J gave up 7 bases and V 3 bases, and 10 bases lay outside the gene matches. The DNA of the CDR3 is TGTGCCATCAGTGACCCAAGTCTAGCGGGAGGGCTGAATGAGCAGTTCTTC. It yields the protein CAISDPSLAGGLNEQFF.

The V call is TRBV4-2, the J call TRBJ2-5; TRBD1 agrees at 9 bases. CDR3 length: 16 residues. J was trimmed by 2 bases and V by 4 bases; bases with no gene match: 8. Germline V CDR1 and CDR2: LGHNA, YNFKEQ. CDR3 bases: TGTGCCAGCAGCCTCCCGGGACAGGGAAGGCAAGAGACCCAGTACTTC. Translation gives CASSLPGQGRQETQYF.

J is TRBJ2-3 and V is TRBV24-1; a possible D gene is TRBD1 (6 bases). V was pared by 3 bases and J by 1 base, with 10 bases between. Germline CDR1 reads KGHDR; CDR2 reads SFDVKD. This CDR3 is 15 amino acids long. CDR3 in amino acids: CATSDAGARTDTQYF. CDR3 coding DNA: TGTGCCACCAGTGATGCAGGGGCCCGCACAGATACGCAGTATTTT.

Only one count was recorded for this clone. The chain uses TRBV7-3 and TRBJ2-1; 7 nucleotides agree with TRBD1. The CDR3 length is 18 residues. The junction had 10 bases not matched to a gene; V was cut back by 2 bases and J by 0 bases. Germline CDR1 reads SGHTA; CDR2 reads FQGTGA. The CDR3 bases are TGTGCCAGCAGCTTATTCAGCAGCAGGGGGAGCTCCTACAATGAGCAGTTCTTC. Translation gives CASSLFSSRGSSYNEQFF.

The chain combines TRBV2 with TRBJ1-2, with D possibly TRBD1 on 5 matching bases. CDR3 length: 14 amino acids. Germline V gene sequence: CDR1 SNHLY, CDR2 FYNNEI. Between the trimmed V and J ends, which lost 4 bases and 2 bases, there was a span of 11 bases. The CDR3 nucleotides are TGTGCCAGCAGTGGAACGGCAGGGAACTATGGCTACACCTTC. Protein: CASSGTAGNYGYTF.

The rearrangement links TRBV7-2 to TRBJ2-7; 10 positions agree with TRBD1. This CDR3 has 14 amino acids. Germline CDR1 and CDR2: SGHTA and FQGNSA. V was clipped by 3 bases and J by 4 bases; unmatched bases: 3. The CDR3 DNA reads TGTGCCAGCAGCTTGGGGACAGGGGTATACGAGCAGTACTTC. Translation gives CASSLGTGVYEQYF.

This clone has more than one count but fewer than ten. V usage is TRBV6-5 and J usage is TRBJ1-1; TRBD1 might be the D (6 bases). The CDR3 is 14 amino acids. Trimming shortened V by 6 bases and J by 4 bases, and 15 bases separated the two germline ends. Germline values: CDR1 MNHEY, CDR2 SVGAGI. CDR3 bases: TGTGCCAGCAGACTGGGGGCTGGGGGCACTGAAGCTTTCTTT. Its translation is CASRLGAGGTEAFF.

This clone came up a few times. The V gene is TRBV18, the J gene TRBJ1-2; D is undetermined. V lost 3 bases, J lost 14 bases, and 16 bases lay in between. The CDR3 spans 12 residues. Germline V gives CDR1 KGHSH, CDR2 LQKENI. CDR3 sequence: CASSPTDTGSTF. The CDR3, as DNA: TGTGCCAGCTCACCTACGGATACCGGGTCTACCTTC.

The chain recombines TRBV7-2 with TRBJ2-7, with 11 bases identical to TRBD2. V dropped 6 bases and J dropped 7; count of bases not matched to a gene: 11. The CDR3 is 15 residues long. The germline V gene encodes CDR1 SGHTA and CDR2 FQGNSA. CDR3 bases: TGTGCCAGCAGTTCACGACTAGCGGGAACCGGGGAGCAGTACTTC. This translates into CASSSRLAGTGEQYF.

CDR3: CASSSTSGRNEQYF. DNA for the CDR3: TGTGCCAGCAGCTCGACTAGCGGGAGGAATGAGCAGTACTTC. The chain is built from TRBV7-2 and TRBJ2-7, with TRBD2 identical over 13 bases. This CDR3 is 14 amino acids long. Germline CDR1 and CDR2: SGHTA and FQGNSA. The V segment lost 4 bases and the J segment 7 bases; nucleotides outside the gene matches: 4.

This clone has a single count. The chain couples TRBV7-2 to TRBJ1-5; a weak D match, TRBD1 (5 bases). This CDR3 contains 17 residues. Germline CDR1 is SGHTA and CDR2 is FQGNSA. Trimming removed 1 base from V and 2 bases from J, with 15 bases in between. CDR3 in DNA: TGTGCCAGCAGCTTAGTTCCAGGGTCGTTTGGCAATCAGCCCCAGCATTTT. This gives the protein CASSLVPGSFGNQPQHF.

This chain links TRBV4-1 with TRBJ2-3; 11 nucleotides agree with TRBD2. The germline CDR1 and CDR2 sequences are MGHRA and YSYEKL. With 0 bases clipped from V and 0 bases from J, the junction kept 11 bases outside the gene matches. The CDR3 sequence is 20 residues long. The CDR3 bases are TGCGCCAGCAGCCAAGATATGTTACTAGCGGGGGCTTCTAGCACAGATACGCAGTATTTT. Amino acid sequence: CASSQDMLLAGASSTDTQYF.

The chain couples TRBV6-5 to TRBJ1-3; 8 nucleotides line up with TRBD1. Looked up from germline, CDR1 is MNHEY and CDR2 is SVGAGI. The CDR3 sequence is 16 residues long. J gave up 2 bases and V 2 bases, and 5 bases lay outside the gene matches. The CDR3 reads CASSYAQGAAGNTIYF. Here the CDR3 DNA reads TGTGCCAGCAGTTACGCGCAGGGGGCGGCTGGAAACACCATATATTTT.

The chain joins TRBV6-5 to TRBJ1-4; D unresolved. Germline V CDR1 and CDR2: MNHEY, SVGAGI. CDR3 length: 14 residues. V gave up 6 bases and J gave up 6 bases, with 14 bases separating them. The CDR3 sequence: CASRDDGYDEKLFF. The CDR3 region has the DNA TGTGCCAGCAGGGATGACGGGTACGATGAAAAACTGTTTTTT.